This T cell receptor beta chain emerged from a study of blood T cell repertoires in COVID-19. Study in general: Donors in the United States, Italy and Spain gave samples during acute or convalescent COVID-19. In each case, the material was cDNA or gDNA derived from T cells, B-cell-depleted T cells, or PBMCs.

The CDR3 length is 14 residues. V lost 2 bases and J lost 9; bases outside the gene matches: 10. Germline loops: CDR1 SGHDN, CDR2 FVKESK. TCRdb keeps only in-frame clones here, not all; method: immunoSEQ multiplex PCR. The table shows around 440,000 clones, with approximately 90% occurring only once. The sequence came from a woman aged 45-65 years with COVID-19, enrolled during active disease. The specimen sequenced was peripheral blood. The genes are TRBV14 and TRBJ2-7; 7 bases match TRBD1. This CDR3 is CASSQTGASGRQYF. In nucleotides, the CDR3 is TGTGCCAGCAGCCAAACAGGGGCGTCGGGGCGGCAGTACTTC.